This T cell receptor (beta chain) was sequenced for a study of T cells in Graves' hyperthyroidism and ophthalmopathy. This CDR3 has 16 residues. The ends lost 3 bases at V and 4 bases at J; junction bases unmatched: 2. Germline loops: CDR1 SGHNT, CDR2 YENEEA. This clonotype occurred many times. The TCR beta CDR3 regions underwent amplification using RNA transcripts as the source. First-round RT-PCR targeting the TCR CDR3 was performed with the HTBI primer set. TCRdb re-analysed the multiplex PCR reads in MiXCR, keeping a single row per CDR3 protein. The profile shows under 650,000 distinct CDR3 sequences, roughly 16% of them singletons.

Source material: blood. The V and J genes are TRBV11-3 and TRBJ2-3, with TRBD2 matching over 15 bases. This clonotype was sampled from a woman in her twenties or thirties with Graves' hyperthyroidism. CDR3 coding DNA: TGTGCCAGCAGCTTCGGGACTAGCGGGAGGTCAGATACGCAGTATTTT. Translated, it gives CASSFGTSGRSDTQYF.